This T cell receptor beta chain comes out of a study of T cell responses to AZD1222 COVID-19 vaccine. Study overall: Second-dose schedules of about 4 or about 12 weeks were combined.

General study results and limits: Baseline seropositivity characterized only six AZD1222 recipients. It should be noted that donors were predominantly white British and more often female, and clonal diversity was possibly underestimated.

Points on this clone: What it binds is unknown.

Trimming took 3 bases from V and 1 from J, leaving 10 bases between them. The CDR3 loop spans 15 amino acids. Germline CDR1 is LNHDA and CDR2 is SQIVND (reference sequence). Profiled with immunoSEQ multiplex PCR; TCRdb holds only in-frame clones, not every one. This repertoire shows fewer than 200,000 clones, approximately 90% found once; its top ten account for approximately 2%. The gene calls are TRBV19 and TRBJ1-5; D is unresolved. The sequence was collected from an adult in good health. This sample comprised peripheral blood, obtained on day 0 of AZD1222 vaccination. CDR3 residues: CASSISLWSNQPQHF. The CDR3 DNA is TGTGCCAGTAGTATTAGTCTCTGGAGCAATCAGCCCCAGCATTTT. Full variable domain (rest looked up from reference TRBV19 and TRBJ1-5): DGGITQSPKYLFRKEGQNVTLSCEQNLNHDAMYWYRQDPGQGLRLIYYSQIVNDFQKGDIAEGYSVSREKKESFPLTVTSAQKNPTAFYLCASSISLWSNQPQHFGDGTRLSIL.